The 17 T cell receptor beta chains below all came from one sample that was sequenced in a study of blood T cell repertoires in COVID-19 (dated by TCRdb to the early 2020s). Library prep was done by the immunoSEQ multiplex PCR assay. In TCRdb, the immuneACCESS table is reduced to in-frame sequences with V and J assigned. These tables do not hold every clone; where another copy was compared, an unresolved V gene accounts for under half, and the others remain unexplained. This sample comprises about 27,000 clones, approximately 82% of them detected only once. The leading ten clones occupy roughly 73% of the sample. What was sequenced was peripheral blood. The receptors were sampled from a man aged 65-85 years with acute or convalescent COVID-19.

This sequence joins TRBV2 and TRBJ1-5; D is perhaps TRBD1 (5 bases). Germline V gene sequence: CDR1 SNHLY, CDR2 FYNNEI. V shed 0 bases and J shed 8 bases, with 20 bases lying between them. The CDR3 loop spans 17 amino acids. The CDR3 nucleotides are TGTGCCAGCAGTGAAGCGGGGGGACTCCTAGACGAAGAGCCCCAGCATTTT. Encoded protein: CASSEAGGLLDEEPQHF.

The gene calls are TRBV19 and TRBJ2-5; a possible D gene is TRBD2 (6 bases). The CDR3 runs to 13 residues. Trimming removed 6 bases from V and 2 bases from J, with 10 bases in between. Germline V gives CDR1 LNHDA, CDR2 SQIVND (reference sequence). The DNA of the CDR3 is TGTGCCAGTAGCCCTGCGGGACAAGAGACCCAGTACTTC. Translation gives CASSPAGQETQYF.

V and J are TRBV6-1 and TRBJ2-1, with D maybe TRBD2 (5 bases). The length of the CDR3 is 13 residues. Germline V gene lookup returns CDR1 MNHNS and CDR2 SASEGT. With 2 bases removed from V and 5 bases from J, the gap between germline ends came to 7 bases. This CDR3 reads CASSEWRDNEQFF. DNA of the CDR3: TGTGCCAGCAGTGAATGGCGGGACAATGAGCAGTTCTTC.

The V and J genes are TRBV15 and TRBJ1-4; D may be TRBD1 (5 bases). Germline V lookup: CDR1 LNHNV, CDR2 YYDKDF (reference sequence). Trimming stripped 0 bases from V and 5 bases from J, with 16 bases between. CDR3 length: 17 residues. The CDR3 reads CATSRDIRTGPNEKLFF. The DNA of the CDR3 is TGTGCCACCAGCAGAGATATCCGAACAGGACCAAATGAAAAACTGTTTTTT. Filled out from reference TRBV15 and TRBJ1-4, the complete variable domain reads DAMVIQNPRYQVTQFGKPVTLSCSQTLNHNVMYWYQQKSSQAPKLLFHYYDKDFNNEADTPDNFQSRRPNTSFCFLDIRSPGLGDTAMYLCATSRDIRTGPNEKLFFGSGTQLSVL.

The chain combines TRBV5-1 with TRBJ2-2; D unresolved. With 0 bases removed from V and 9 bases from J, the gap between germline ends came to 6 bases. CDR3 length equals 12 residues. From germline, CDR1 is SGHRS and CDR2 YFSETQ. The CDR3 DNA sequence: TGCGCCAGCAGCTTGGCCTATAGGGAGCTGTTTTTT. Encoded protein: CASSLAYRELFF.

The rearrangement joins TRBV18 to TRBJ2-7; TRBD1 might be the D (5 bases). Trimming pared 2 bases from V and 2 bases from J, leaving 13 bases between. The CDR3 spans 15 residues. Germline CDR1 reads KGHSH; CDR2 reads LQKENI. CDR3 sequence (DNA): TGTGCCAGCTCACCATCAGGACATCCGACCTACGAGCAGTACTTC. Its translation is CASSPSGHPTYEQYF.

V gene TRBV5-6 combines with J gene TRBJ1-2, with TRBD1 as a possible D gene (5 bases). Per germline, CDR1 SGHDT and CDR2 YYEEEE. V shed 6 bases and J shed 7 bases, with 19 bases lying between them. The CDR3 sequence is 14 residues long. In DNA form, the CDR3 reads TGTGCCAGCACCTACGAGGGGAGGGGAGGTGGCTACACCTTC. Its protein product is CASTYEGRGGGYTF.

J is TRBJ1-1 and V is TRBV30; 10 bases match TRBD1. V shed 5 bases and J 1 base; nucleotides not matched to a gene: 4. Germline V CDR1 and CDR2: GTSNPN, SVGIG (reference sequence). The CDR3 has 14 amino acids. The CDR3 spells CAWRQGAGNTEAFF. CDR3 nucleotide sequence: TGTGCCTGGCGACAGGGGGCTGGGAACACTGAAGCTTTCTTT.

The chain carries TRBV6-5 and TRBJ1-6; weak D call: TRBD1 (5 bases). Looked up from germline, CDR1 is MNHEY and CDR2 is SVGAGI. CDR3 length equals 14 residues. Trimming cost V 9 bases and J 7 bases, with 16 bases left between them. In nucleotides, the CDR3 is TGTGCCAGTAGTACCGGGACTGTGAATTCACCCCTCCACTTT. Translating gives CASSTGTVNSPLHF.

The rearrangement uses TRBV11-3 and TRBJ2-2, with D hard to call. The CDR3 runs 13 residues. Per the germline V gene, CDR1 is SGHNT and CDR2 is YENEEA. The V and J ends lost 5 bases and 6 bases respectively, with 10 bases between them. Here the CDR3 DNA reads TGTGCCAGCAGCCTAAGAAGTCCCGGGGAGCTGTTTTTT. Its protein product is CASSLRSPGELFF.

The rearrangement uses TRBV14 and TRBJ1-1, with no clear D. The germline CDR1 and CDR2 sequences are SGHDN and FVKESK. The CDR3 has 13 residues. Between the trimmed V and J ends, which lost 0 bases and 6 bases, there was a span of 8 bases. CDR3 sequence: CASSQELGAEAFF. CDR3 DNA sequence: TGTGCCAGCAGCCAAGAACTGGGAGCTGAAGCTTTCTTT.

CDR3 DNA: TGCGCCAGCAGCTTGCAACTAGCGGGGACTGAGCAGTTCTTC. It specifies CASSLQLAGTEQFF. The rearrangement joins TRBV5-1 to TRBJ2-1; 10 positions match TRBD2. With 1 base clipped from V and 9 bases from J, the junction kept 4 bases outside the gene matches. The V gene's germline CDR1 is SGHRS and CDR2 YFSETQ. The CDR3 runs to 14 residues.

The V and J genes are TRBV4-1 and TRBJ1-3, with 8 positions matching TRBD1. The CDR3 is made up of 16 amino acids. V was clipped by 5 bases and J by 3 bases; unmatched bases: 9. Germline CDR1 reads MGHRA; CDR2 reads YSYEKL. CDR3 coding DNA: TGCGCCAGCAGCGCAACCTCCGGGACAGGTGGAAACACCATATATTTT. Its protein product is CASSATSGTGGNTIYF.

The rearrangement uses TRBV27 and TRBJ1-1, with 8 nucleotides matching TRBD1. Trimming at V came to 5 bases and at J to 5 bases, leaving 4 bases not matched to a gene. This CDR3 contains 13 residues. Germline CDR1 and CDR2: MNHEY and SMNVEV (reference sequence). In DNA, the CDR3 is TGTGCCAGCAGTCTCAGGGGGCGGACTGAAGCTTTCTTT. It specifies CASSLRGRTEAFF.

This rearrangement joins TRBV15 to TRBJ2-7, with no clear D. CDR3 length: 14 residues. CDR1 is LNHNV and CDR2 is YYDKDF in the germline V gene (reference sequence). V lost 4 bases and J lost 2, with 12 bases in between. CDR3 bases: TGTGCCACCAGCATAGCTAACATCGCCTACGAGCAGTACTTC. It encodes CATSIANIAYEQYF.

V usage is TRBV7-9 and J usage is TRBJ2-7; 7 bases are shared with TRBD1. The junction had 8 bases not matched to a gene; V was cut back by 2 bases and J by 4 bases. The CDR3 extends over 15 amino acids. CDR1 and CDR2 from the germline V gene are SEHNR and FQNEAQ (reference sequence). The CDR3, as DNA: TGTGCCAGCAGCTTAAACCCGACAGGGACGTACGAGCAGTACTTC. It codes for CASSLNPTGTYEQYF.

The chain couples TRBV12-5 to TRBJ2-1, with 14 bases fitting TRBD2. The V gene end was trimmed by 2 bases and the J gene end by 3 bases; junction bases not matched to a gene: 9. The CDR3 covers 19 residues. Germline lookup yields CDR1 LGHNT and CDR2 FRNRAP. The CDR3 DNA follows: TGTGCTAGTGGTTTGCCATTCAGGACTAGCGGGAGGATCTACAATGAGCAGTTCTTC. Translation: CASGLPFRTSGRIYNEQFF.